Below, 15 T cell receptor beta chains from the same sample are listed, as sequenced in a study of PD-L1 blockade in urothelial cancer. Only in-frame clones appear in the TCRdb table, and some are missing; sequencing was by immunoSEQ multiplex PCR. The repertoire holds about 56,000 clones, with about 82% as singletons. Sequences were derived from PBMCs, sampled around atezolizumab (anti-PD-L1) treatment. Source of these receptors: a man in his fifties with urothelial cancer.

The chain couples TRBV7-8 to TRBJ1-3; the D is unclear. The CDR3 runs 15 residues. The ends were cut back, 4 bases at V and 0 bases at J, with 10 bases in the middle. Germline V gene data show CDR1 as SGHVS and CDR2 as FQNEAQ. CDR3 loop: CASSSARSSGNTIYF. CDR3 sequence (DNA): TGTGCCAGCAGCTCAGCACGGAGCTCTGGAAACACCATATATTTT.

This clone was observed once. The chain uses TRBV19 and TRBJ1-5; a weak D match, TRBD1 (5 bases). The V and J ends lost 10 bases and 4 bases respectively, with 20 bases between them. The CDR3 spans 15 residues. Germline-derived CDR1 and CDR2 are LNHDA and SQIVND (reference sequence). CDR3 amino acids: CAIRPDILGNQPQHF. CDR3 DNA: TGTGCCATCCGCCCGGACATCCTTGGGAATCAGCCCCAGCATTTT.

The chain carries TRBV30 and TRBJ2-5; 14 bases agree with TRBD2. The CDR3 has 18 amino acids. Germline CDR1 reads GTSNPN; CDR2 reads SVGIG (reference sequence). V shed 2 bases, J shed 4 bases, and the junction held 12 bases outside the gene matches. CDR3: CAWSFLGLAGVKGETQYF. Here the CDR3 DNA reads TGTGCCTGGAGTTTTCTGGGACTAGCGGGAGTGAAGGGAGAGACCCAGTACTTC.

For the CDR3, the DNA is TGCGCCAGCAGCCAATCTACAGGGACCTACGAGCAGTACTTC. Its translation is CASSQSTGTYEQYF. This chain uses TRBV4-1 with TRBJ2-7, with D tentatively TRBD1 (6 bases). CDR1 is MGHRA, CDR2 YSYEKL, per germline. The CDR3 is 14 amino acids. Trimming cost V 2 bases and J 2 bases, with 10 bases left between them.

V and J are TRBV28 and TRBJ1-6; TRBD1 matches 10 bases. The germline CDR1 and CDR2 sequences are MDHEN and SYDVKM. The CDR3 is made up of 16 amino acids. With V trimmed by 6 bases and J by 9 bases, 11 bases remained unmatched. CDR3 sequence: CASRRPGQGRPSPLHF. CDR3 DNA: TGTGCCAGCAGGCGTCCGGGACAGGGGAGGCCTTCACCCCTCCACTTT.

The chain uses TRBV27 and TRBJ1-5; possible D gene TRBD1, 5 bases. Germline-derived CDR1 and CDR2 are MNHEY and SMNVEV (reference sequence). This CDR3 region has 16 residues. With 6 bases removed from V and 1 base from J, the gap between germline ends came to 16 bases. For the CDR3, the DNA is TGTGCCAGCAGATCAGGGTCAGGCGGAAGCAATCAGCCCCAGCATTTT. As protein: CASRSGSGGSNQPQHF.

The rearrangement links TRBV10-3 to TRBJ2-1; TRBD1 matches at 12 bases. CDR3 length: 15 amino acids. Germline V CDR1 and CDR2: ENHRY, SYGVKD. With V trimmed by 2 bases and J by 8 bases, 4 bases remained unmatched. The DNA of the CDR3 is TGTGCCATCAGTGAGCGGGGGACAGGGGGCGATGAGCAGTTCTTC. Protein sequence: CAISERGTGGDEQFF.

The CDR3 region has the DNA TGTGCCAGCAGTTTATCGGTAAGGACTAGCAATGAGCAGTTCTTC. Residues: CASSLSVRTSNEQFF. The chain has TRBV27 and TRBJ2-1; 7 bases line up with TRBD2. CDR1 MNHEY and CDR2 SMNVEV come from the germline V gene (reference sequence). The CDR3 contains 15 residues. Trimming cost V 0 bases and J 6 bases; bases outside gene matches: 5.

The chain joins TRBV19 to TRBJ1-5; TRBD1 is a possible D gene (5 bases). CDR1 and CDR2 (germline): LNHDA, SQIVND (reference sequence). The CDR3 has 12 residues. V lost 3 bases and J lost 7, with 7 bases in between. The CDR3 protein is CASSMGQQPQHF. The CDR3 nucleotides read TGTGCCAGTAGTATGGGGCAACAGCCCCAGCATTTT.

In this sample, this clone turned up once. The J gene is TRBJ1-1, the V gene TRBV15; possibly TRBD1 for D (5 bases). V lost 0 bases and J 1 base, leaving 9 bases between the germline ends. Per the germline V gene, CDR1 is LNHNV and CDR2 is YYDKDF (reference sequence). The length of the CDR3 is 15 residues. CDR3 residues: CATSRDSGGNTEAFF. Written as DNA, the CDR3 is TGTGCCACCAGCAGAGATAGCGGGGGGAACACTGAAGCTTTCTTT.

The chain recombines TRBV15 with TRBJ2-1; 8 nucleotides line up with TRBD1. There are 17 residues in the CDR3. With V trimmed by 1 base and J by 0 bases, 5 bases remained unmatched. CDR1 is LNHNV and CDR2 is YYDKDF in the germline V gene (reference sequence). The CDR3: CATSRGQGRTSYNEQFF. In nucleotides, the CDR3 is TGTGCCACCAGCAGAGGACAGGGGAGGACCTCCTACAATGAGCAGTTCTTC.

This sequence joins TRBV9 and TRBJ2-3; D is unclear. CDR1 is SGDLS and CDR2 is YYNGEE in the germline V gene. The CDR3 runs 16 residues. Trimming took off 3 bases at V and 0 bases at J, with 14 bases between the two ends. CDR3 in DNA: TGTGCCAGCAGCGCCTCCAAGCGTACTAGCACAGATACGCAGTATTTT. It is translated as CASSASKRTSTDTQYF. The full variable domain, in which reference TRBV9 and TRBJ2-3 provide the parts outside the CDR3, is DSGVTQTPKHLITATGQRVTLRCSPRSGDLSVYWYQQSLDQGLQFLIQYYNGEERAKGNILERFSAQQFPDLHSELNLSSLELGDSALYFCASSASKRTSTDTQYFGPGTRLTVL.

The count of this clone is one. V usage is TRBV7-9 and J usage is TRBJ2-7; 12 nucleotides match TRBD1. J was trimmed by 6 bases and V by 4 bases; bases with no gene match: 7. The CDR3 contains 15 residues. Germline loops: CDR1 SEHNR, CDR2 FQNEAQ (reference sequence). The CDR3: CASSWGGTGGTEQYF. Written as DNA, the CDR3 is TGTGCCAGCAGCTGGGGAGGGACAGGGGGCACCGAGCAGTACTTC.

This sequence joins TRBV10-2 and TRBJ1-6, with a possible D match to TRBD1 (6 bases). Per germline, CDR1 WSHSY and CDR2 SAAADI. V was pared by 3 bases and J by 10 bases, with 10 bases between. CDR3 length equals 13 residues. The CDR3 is CASSDRGNSPLHF. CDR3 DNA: TGCGCCAGCAGTGACAGGGGCAACTCACCCCTCCACTTT.

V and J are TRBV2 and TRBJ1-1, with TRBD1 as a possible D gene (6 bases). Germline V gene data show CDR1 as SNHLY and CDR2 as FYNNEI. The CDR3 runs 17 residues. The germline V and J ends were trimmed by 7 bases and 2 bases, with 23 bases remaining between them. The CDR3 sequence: CASMKGEFTAVNTEAFF. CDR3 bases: TGTGCCAGCATGAAGGGGGAATTCACAGCAGTAAACACTGAAGCTTTCTTT.